This T cell receptor beta chain was documented in a study of STAT5B mutations in CD4+ large granular lymphocyte leukemia. TCRdb keeps only in-frame clones here, not all; method: immunoSEQ multiplex PCR. The table shows 20,000 to 25,000 clones, with roughly 82% occurring only once. Trimming removed 0 bases from V and 3 bases from J, with 12 bases in between. The CDR3 spans 15 residues. Per germline, CDR1 MNHEY and CDR2 SMNVEV (reference sequence). The chain links TRBV27 to TRBJ2-7; maybe TRBD1 (6 bases). Sequenced sample: CD4+ T cells from blood buffy coats. This sequence was found in a human donor in good health. CDR3 DNA: TGTGCCAGCAGTTTATCGACAGGAGGCTTCTACGAGCAGTACTTC. Protein product: CASSLSTGGFYEQYF.